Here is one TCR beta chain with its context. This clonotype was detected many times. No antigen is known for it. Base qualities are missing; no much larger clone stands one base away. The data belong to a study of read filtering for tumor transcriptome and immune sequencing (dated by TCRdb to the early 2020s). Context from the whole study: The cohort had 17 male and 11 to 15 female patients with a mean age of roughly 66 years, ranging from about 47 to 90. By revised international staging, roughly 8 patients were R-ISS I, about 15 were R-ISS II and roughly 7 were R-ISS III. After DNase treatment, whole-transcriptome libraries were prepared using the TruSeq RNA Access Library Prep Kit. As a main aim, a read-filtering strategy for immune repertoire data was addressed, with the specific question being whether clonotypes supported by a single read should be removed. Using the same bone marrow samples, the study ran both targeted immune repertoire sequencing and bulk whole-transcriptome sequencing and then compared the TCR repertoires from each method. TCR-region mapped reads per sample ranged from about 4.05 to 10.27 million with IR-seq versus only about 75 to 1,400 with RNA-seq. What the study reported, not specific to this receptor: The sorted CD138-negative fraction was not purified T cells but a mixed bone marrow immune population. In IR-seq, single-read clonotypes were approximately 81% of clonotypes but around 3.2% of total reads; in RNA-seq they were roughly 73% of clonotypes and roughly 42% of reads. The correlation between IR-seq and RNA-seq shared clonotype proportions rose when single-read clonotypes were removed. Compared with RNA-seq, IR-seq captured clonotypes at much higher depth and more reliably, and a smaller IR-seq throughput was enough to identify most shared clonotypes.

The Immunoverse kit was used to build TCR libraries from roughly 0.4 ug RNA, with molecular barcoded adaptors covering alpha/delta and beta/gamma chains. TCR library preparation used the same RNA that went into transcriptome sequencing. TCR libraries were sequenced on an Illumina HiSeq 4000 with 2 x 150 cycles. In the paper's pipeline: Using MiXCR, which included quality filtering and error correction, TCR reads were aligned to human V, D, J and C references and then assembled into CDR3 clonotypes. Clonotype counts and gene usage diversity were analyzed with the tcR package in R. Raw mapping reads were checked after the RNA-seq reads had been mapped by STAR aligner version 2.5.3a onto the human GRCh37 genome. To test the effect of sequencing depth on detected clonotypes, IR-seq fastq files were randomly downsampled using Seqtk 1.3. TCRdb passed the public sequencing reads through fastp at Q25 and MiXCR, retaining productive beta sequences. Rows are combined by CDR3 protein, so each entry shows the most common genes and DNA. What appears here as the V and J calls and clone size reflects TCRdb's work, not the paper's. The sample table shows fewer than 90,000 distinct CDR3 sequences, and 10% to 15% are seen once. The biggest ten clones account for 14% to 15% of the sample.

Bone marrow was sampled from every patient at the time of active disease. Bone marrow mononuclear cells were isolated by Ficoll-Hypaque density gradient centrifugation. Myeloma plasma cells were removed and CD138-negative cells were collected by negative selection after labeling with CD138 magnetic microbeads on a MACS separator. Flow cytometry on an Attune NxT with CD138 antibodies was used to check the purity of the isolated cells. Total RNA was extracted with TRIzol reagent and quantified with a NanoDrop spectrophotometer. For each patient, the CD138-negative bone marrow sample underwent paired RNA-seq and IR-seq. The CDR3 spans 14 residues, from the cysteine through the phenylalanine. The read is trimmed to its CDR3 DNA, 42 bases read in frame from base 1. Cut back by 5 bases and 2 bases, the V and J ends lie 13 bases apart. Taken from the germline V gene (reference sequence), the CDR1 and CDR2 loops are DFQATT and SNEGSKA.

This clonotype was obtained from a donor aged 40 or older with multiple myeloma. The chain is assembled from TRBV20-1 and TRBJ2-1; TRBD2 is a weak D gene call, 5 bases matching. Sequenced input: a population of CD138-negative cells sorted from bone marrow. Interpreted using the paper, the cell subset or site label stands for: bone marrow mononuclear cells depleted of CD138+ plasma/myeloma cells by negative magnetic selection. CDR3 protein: CSAPRSGTYNEQFF. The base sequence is TGCAGTGCTCCCCGGAGCGGTACCTACAATGAGCAGTTCTTC.